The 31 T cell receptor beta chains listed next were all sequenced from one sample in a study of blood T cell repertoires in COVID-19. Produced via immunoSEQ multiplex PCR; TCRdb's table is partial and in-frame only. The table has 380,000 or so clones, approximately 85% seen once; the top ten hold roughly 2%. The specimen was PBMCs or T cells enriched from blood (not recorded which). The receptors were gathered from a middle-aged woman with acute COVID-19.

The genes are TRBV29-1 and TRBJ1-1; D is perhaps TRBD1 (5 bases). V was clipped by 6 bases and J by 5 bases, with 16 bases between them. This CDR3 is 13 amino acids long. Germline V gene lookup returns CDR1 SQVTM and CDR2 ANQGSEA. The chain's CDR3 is CSVAERGGTEAFF. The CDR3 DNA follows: TGCAGCGTCGCCGAACGCGGGGGAACTGAAGCTTTCTTT.

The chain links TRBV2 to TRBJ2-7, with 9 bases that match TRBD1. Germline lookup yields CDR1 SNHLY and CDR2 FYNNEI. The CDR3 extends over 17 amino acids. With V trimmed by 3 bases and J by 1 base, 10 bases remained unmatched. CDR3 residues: CASSDGGQGARSYEQYF. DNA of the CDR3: TGTGCCAGCAGTGACGGGGGACAGGGAGCAAGGTCCTACGAGCAGTACTTC.

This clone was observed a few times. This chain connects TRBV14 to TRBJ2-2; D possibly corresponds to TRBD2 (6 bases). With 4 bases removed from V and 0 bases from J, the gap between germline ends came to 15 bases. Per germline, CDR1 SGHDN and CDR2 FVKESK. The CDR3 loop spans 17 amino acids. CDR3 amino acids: CASSLLNAGTNTGELFF. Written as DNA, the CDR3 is TGTGCCAGCAGCCTCCTAAATGCGGGGACGAACACCGGGGAGCTGTTTTTT.

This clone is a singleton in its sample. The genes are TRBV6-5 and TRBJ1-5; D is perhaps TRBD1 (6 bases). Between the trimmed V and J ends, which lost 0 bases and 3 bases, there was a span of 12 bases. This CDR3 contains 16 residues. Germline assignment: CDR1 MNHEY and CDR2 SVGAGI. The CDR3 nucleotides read TGTGCCAGCAGTTACTCGGGCAGGGGAAACAATCAGCCCCAGCATTTT. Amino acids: CASSYSGRGNNQPQHF.

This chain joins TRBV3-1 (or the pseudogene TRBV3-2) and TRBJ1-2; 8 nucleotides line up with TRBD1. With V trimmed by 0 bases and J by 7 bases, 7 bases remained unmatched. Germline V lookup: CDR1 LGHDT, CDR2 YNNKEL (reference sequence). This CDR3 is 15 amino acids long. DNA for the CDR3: TGTGCCAGCAGCCAAGAGGCAGGGGGCTCGGGTGGCTACACCTTC. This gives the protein CASSQEAGGSGGYTF.

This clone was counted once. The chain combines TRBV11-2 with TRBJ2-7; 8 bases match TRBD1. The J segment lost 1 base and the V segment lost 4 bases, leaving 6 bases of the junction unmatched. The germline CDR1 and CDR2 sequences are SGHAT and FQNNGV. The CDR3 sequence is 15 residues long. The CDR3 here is CASSSGTGASYEQYF. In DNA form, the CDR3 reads TGTGCCAGCAGCTCCGGGACAGGCGCTTCCTACGAGCAGTACTTC.

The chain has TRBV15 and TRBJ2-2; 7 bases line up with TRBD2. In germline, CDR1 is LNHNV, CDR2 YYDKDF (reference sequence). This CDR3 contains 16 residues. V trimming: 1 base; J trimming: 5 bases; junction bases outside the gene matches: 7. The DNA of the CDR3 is TGTGCCACCAGCAGAGTAGGGCGGGGGTTAACCGGGGAGCTGTTTTTT. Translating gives CATSRVGRGLTGELFF.

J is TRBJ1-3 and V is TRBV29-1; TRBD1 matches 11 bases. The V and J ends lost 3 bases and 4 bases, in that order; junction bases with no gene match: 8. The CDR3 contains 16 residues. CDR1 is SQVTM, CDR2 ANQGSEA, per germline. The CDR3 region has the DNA TGCAGCGTTGACTCGGGACAGGGGGATCTCGGAAACACCATATATTTT. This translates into CSVDSGQGDLGNTIYF.

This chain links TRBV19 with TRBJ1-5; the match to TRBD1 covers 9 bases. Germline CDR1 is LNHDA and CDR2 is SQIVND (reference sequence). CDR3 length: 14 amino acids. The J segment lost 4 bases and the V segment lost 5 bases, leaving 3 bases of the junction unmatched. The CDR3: CASSPGQGNQPQHF. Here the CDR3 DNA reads TGTGCCAGTAGTCCCGGACAGGGGAATCAGCCCCAGCATTTT.

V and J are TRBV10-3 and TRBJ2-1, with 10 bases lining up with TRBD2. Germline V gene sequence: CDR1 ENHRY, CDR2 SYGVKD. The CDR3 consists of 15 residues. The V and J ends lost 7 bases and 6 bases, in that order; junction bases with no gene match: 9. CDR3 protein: CAIKNSGGKSNEQFF. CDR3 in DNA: TGTGCCATCAAGAATAGCGGGGGGAAGAGCAATGAGCAGTTCTTC.

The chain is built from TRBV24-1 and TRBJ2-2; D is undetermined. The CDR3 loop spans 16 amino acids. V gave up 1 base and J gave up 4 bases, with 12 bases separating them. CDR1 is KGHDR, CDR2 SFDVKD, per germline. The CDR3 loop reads CATSDLWQASTGELFF. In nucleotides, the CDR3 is TGTGCCACCAGTGATTTATGGCAAGCGAGCACCGGGGAGCTGTTTTTT.

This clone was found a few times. The CDR3 protein is CSVVGGPGGYTF. DNA of the CDR3: TGCAGCGTTGTTGGGGGCCCGGGAGGCTACACCTTC. The chain uses TRBV29-1 and TRBJ1-2, with D possibly TRBD1 on 6 matching bases. The CDR3 is 12 residues long. Germline V gene sequence: CDR1 SQVTM, CDR2 ANQGSEA. V was trimmed by 4 bases and J by 8 bases, leaving 14 bases between them.

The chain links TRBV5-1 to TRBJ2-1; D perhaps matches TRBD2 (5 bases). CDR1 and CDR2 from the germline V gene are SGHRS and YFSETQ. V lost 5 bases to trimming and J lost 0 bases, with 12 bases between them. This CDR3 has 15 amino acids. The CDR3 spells CASRRSADSYNEQFF. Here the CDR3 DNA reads TGCGCCAGCAGACGTTCAGCGGACTCCTACAATGAGCAGTTCTTC.

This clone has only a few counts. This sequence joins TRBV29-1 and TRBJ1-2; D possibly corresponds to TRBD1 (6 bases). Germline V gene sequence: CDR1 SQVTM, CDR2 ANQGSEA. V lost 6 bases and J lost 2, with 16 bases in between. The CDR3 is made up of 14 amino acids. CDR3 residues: CSVSAWGRNYGYTF. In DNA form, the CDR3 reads TGCAGCGTGTCAGCTTGGGGGCGGAACTATGGCTACACCTTC.

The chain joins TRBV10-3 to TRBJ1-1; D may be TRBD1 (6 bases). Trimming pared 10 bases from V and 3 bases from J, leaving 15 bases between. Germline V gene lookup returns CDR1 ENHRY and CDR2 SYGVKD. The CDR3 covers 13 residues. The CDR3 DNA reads TGTGCCACCTTACAGGGTTTGGACACTGAAGCTTTCTTT. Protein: CATLQGLDTEAFF.

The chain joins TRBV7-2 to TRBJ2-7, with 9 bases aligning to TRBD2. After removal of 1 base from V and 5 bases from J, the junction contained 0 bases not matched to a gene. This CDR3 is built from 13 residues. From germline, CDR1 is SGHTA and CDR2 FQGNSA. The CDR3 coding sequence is TGTGCCAGCAGCTTAGGGACTAGCGACGAGCAGTACTTC. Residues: CASSLGTSDEQYF.

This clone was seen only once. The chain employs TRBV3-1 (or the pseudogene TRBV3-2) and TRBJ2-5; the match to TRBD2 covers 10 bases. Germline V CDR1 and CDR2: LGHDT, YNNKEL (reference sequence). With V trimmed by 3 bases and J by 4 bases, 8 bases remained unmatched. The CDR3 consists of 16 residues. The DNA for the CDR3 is TGTGCCAGCAGCCACCGAGCGGGGGGGAGTTCAGAGACCCAGTACTTC. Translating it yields CASSHRAGGSSETQYF.

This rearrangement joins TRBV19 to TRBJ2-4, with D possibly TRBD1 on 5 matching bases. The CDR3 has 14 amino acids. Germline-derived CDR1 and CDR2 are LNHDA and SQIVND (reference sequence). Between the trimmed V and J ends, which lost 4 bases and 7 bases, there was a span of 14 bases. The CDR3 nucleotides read TGTGCCAGTAGTACCGGCTCAGGGCATAACATTCAGTACTTC. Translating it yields CASSTGSGHNIQYF.

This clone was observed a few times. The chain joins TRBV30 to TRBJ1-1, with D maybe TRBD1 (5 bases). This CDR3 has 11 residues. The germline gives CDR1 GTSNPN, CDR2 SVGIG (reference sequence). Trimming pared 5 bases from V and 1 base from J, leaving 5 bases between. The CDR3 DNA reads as TGTGCCTGGGGACAGAACACTGAAGCTTTCTTT. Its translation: CAWGQNTEAFF.

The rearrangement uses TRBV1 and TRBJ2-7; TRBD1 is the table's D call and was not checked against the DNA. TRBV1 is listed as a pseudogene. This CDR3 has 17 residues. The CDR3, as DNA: TGCACCAGCAGCCAACTTATTACCGGGACAGGGTTCCACGAGCAGTACTTC. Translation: CTSSQLITGTGFHEQYF.

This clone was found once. The CDR3 sequence: CASSSAGNEAFF. In nucleotides, the CDR3 is TGTGCCAGCAGCTCCGCCGGGAACGAAGCTTTCTTT. V and J are TRBV11-2 and TRBJ1-1; no definite D call. V was pared by 4 bases and J by 8 bases, with 11 bases between. Germline assignment: CDR1 SGHAT and CDR2 FQNNGV. This CDR3 contains 12 residues.

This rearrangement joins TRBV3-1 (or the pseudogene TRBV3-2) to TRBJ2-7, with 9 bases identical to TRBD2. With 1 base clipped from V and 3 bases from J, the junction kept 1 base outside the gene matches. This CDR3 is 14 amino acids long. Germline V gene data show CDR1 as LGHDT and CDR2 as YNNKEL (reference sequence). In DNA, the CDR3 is TGTGCCAGCAGCCAAGCAGCGGGGGGCTACGAGCAGTACTTC. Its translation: CASSQAAGGYEQYF.

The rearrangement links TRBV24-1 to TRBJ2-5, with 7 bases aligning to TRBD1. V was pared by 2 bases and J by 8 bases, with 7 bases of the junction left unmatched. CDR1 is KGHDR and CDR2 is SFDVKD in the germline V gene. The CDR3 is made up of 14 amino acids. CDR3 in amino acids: CATSDSTGLSTQYF. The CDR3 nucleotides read TGTGCCACCAGTGATTCGACAGGGTTAAGCACCCAGTACTTC.

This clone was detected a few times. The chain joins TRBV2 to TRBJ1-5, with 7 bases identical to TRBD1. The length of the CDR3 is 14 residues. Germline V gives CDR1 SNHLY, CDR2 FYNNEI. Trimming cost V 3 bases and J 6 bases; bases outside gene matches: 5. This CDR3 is CASSDLAGGQPQHF. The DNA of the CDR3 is TGTGCCAGCAGTGATCTGGCAGGGGGTCAGCCCCAGCATTTT. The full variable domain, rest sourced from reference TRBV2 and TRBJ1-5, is EPEVTQTPSHQVTQMGQEVILRCVPISNHLYFYWYRQILGQKVEFLVSFYNNEISEKSEIFDDQFSVERPDGSNFTLKIRSTKLEDSAMYFCASSDLAGGQPQHFGDGTRLSIL.

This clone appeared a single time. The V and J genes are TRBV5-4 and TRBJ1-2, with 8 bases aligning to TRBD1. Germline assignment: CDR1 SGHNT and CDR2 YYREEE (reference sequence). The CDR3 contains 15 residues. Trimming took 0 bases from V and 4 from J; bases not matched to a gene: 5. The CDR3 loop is CASSLDRDRPYGYTF. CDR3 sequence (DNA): TGTGCCAGCAGCTTGGACCGGGACAGGCCCTATGGCTACACCTTC.

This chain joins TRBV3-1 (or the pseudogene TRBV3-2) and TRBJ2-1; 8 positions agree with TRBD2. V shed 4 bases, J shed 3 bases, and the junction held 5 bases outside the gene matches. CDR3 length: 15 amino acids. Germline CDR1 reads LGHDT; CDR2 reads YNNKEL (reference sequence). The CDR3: CASSPGAGVYNEQFF. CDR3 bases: TGTGCCAGCAGCCCCGGAGCGGGGGTCTACAATGAGCAGTTCTTC.

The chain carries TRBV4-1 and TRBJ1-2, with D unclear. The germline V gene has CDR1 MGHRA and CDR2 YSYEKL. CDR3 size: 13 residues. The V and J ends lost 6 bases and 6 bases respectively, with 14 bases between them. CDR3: CASRGWGVDGYTF. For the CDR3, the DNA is TGCGCCAGCAGGGGTTGGGGAGTGGATGGCTACACCTTC.

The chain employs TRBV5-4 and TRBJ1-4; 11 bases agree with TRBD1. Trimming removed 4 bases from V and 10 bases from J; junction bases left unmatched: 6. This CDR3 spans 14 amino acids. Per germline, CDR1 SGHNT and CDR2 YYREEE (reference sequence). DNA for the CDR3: TGTGCCAGCAGCCAGGACAGGGGGCGTAGAAAACTGTTTTTT. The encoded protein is CASSQDRGRRKLFF.

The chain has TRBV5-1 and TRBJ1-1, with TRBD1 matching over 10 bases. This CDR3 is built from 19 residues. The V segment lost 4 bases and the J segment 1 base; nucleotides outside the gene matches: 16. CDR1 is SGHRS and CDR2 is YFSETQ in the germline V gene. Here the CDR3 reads CASSVSRGTGVGRNTEAFF. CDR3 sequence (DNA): TGCGCCAGCAGCGTGAGTCGAGGGACAGGGGTCGGGAGGAACACTGAAGCTTTCTTT. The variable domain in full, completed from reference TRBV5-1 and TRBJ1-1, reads KAGVTQTPRYLIKTRGQQVTLSCSPISGHRSVSWYQQTPGQGLQFLFEYFSETQRNKGNFPGRFSGRQFSNSRSEMNVSTLELGDSALYLCASSVSRGTGVGRNTEAFFGQGTRLTVV.

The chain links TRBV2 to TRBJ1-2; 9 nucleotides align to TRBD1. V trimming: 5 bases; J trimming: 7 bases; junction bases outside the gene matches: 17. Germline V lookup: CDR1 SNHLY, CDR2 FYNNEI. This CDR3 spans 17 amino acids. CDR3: CASSRTGSGQGYLGYTF. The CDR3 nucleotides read TGTGCCAGCAGTCGAACCGGATCGGGACAGGGTTATCTTGGCTACACCTTC.

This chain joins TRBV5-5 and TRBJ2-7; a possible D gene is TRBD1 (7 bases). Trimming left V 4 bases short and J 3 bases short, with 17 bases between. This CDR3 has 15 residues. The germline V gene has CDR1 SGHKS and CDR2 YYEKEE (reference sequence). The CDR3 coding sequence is TGTGCCAGCAGCCCACTCGCAGGGGGGCTCTACGAGCAGTACTTC. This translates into CASSPLAGGLYEQYF.